These T cell receptor beta chains were read from a single sample in a study of T cells in Graves' hyperthyroidism and ophthalmopathy. TCRdb re-called the multiplex PCR reads with MiXCR, one entry per CDR3 protein. The data show some 370,000 distinct CDR3 sequences, over 13% seen once. The sample taken for sequencing was blood. The origin of the receptors is a man aged 50-60 years with Graves' ophthalmopathy. Both conserved end residues are part of each CDR3. D genes are given only for firm matches. The size field is filled for only some rows; it gives once, few, many or a size class.

many TRBJ2-1 TRBV7-6 - 13 TGTGCCAGCAGTCTTTACCCCACCCAGGGGCAGTTCTTC CASSLYPTQGQFF
few TRBJ2-4 TRBV20-1 TRBD2 14 TGCAGTGCCCGGGGGGACCTTACCAAAAACATTCAGTACTTC CSARGDLTKNIQYF
- TRBJ2-5 TRBV14 - 12 TGTGCCAGCAGCCTAAGACCAGAGACCCAGTACTTC CASSLRPETQYF
many TRBJ2-2 TRBV30 TRBD1 15 TGTGCCTGGAACCCAGGGGACAGAGAACACCGGGAGCTGTTTTTT CAWNPGDREHRELFF
- TRBJ1-1 TRBV5-5 - 18 TGTGCCAGCAGCTTCCGACCCGCCGCAACGTCTTCTAACACTGAAGCTTTCTTT CASSFRPAATSSNTEAFF
many TRBJ1-1 TRBV28 - 16 TGTGCCAGCAGCCCGATTAAACCCAGTGGGCACACTGAAGCTTTCTTT CASSPIKPSGHTEAFF
- TRBJ2-7 TRBV6-1 - 15 TGTGCCAGCAGCCAAAACGGACGGAACTCCTACGAGCAGTACTTC CASSQNGRNSYEQYF
many TRBJ1-2 TRBV28 - 12 TGTGCCAGCAGTTTAGGACAGTATGGCTACACCTTC CASSLGQYGYTF
- TRBJ1-4 TRBV29-1 - 15 TGCAGCGTTGAAGCGGTTGGGCAGGGCCGCGAAAAACTGTTTTTT CSVEAVGQGREKLFF
- TRBJ2-2 TRBV6-1 - 12 TGTGCCATGGGCAGTAACACCGGGGAGCTGTTTTTT CAMGSNTGELFF
few TRBJ2-3 TRBV2 TRBD2 15 TGTGCCAGCAGTGACCCTGCGGGAGTACTGGATACGCAGTATTTT CASSDPAGVLDTQYF
- TRBJ1-6 TRBV19 TRBD1 13 TGTGCCAGTACCCCAGGGGGGGCTTCACCCCTCCACTTT CASTPGGASPLHF
few TRBJ2-6 TRBV29-1 - 15 TGCAGCGTCGAAGACAGAGCTTCTGGGGCCAACGTCCTGACTTTC CSVEDRASGANVLTF
- TRBJ2-3 TRBV20-1 TRBD2 15 TGCAGTGCTCCCCAAAGCGGGAGAGGAGGGGATACGCAGTATTTT CSAPQSGRGGDTQYF
many TRBJ2-1 TRBV30 - 14 TGTGCCTGTCTTGGGAGAAGCTCCTACAATGAGCAGTTCTTC CACLGRSSYNEQFF
many TRBJ1-5 TRBV6-1 - 14 TGTGCCAGCAGTCCGGCGGGAAGCAATCAGCCCCAGCATTTT CASSPAGSNQPQHF
many TRBJ2-5 TRBV2 TRBD1 15 TGTGCCAGCAGCTACGGGACAGCAATGGGGGAGACCCAGTACTTC CASSYGTAMGETQYF
- TRBJ2-3 TRBV14 TRBD2 16 TGTGCCAGCAGCCAAGCCCCCGGACTAGTCGCAGATACGCAGTATTTT CASSQAPGLVADTQYF
few TRBJ2-5 TRBV18 - 14 TGTGCCAGCTCACCACGGACGGTTGAAGAGACCCAGTACTTC CASSPRTVEETQYF